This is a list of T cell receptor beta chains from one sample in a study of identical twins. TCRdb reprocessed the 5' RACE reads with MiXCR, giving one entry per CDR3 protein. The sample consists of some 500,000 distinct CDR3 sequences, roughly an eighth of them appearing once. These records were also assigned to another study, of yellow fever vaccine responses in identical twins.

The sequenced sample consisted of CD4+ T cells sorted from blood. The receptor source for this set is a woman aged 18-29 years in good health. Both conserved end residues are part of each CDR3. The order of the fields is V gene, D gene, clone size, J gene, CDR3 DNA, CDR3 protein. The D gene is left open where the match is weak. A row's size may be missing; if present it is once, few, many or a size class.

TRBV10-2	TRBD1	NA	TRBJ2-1	TGCGCCACCACCGGGACAGGTTACAATGAGCAGTTCTTC	CATTGTGYNEQFF
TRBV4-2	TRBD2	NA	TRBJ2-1	TGTGCCAGCATGGAAACTAGCGGCTTTAGTGGGCAGTTCTTC	CASMETSGFSGQFF
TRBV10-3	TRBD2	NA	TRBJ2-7	TGTGCCATCAGTGTATCTCTAGCGGGAGTCCACGAGCAGTACTTC	CAISVSLAGVHEQYF
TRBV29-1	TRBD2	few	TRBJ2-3	TGCAGCGGCGCCGGGGGGGCGAATACGCAGTATTTT	CSGAGGANTQYF
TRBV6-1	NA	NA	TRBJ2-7	TGTGCCAGCAGGACAGGATCTCCTATCGAGCAGTACTTC	CASRTGSPIEQYF
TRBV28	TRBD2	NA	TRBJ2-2	TGTGCCAGCAGACTAGCGGGGGCAGGCACCGGGGAGCTGTTTTTT	CASRLAGAGTGELFF
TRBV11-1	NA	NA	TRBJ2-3	TGTGCCAGCCGCCTCTCCCGGGCGTTTCCGGGAACCACAGATACGCAGTATTTT	CASRLSRAFPGTTDTQYF
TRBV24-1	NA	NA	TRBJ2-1	TGTGCCACCGGTGATTTTGGAAGGGTAAATGAGCAGTTCTTC	CATGDFGRVNEQFF
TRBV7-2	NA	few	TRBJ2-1	TGTGCCAGCAGCCGAGAATCTTGGGGTTCGGACAATGAGCAGTTCTTC	CASSRESWGSDNEQFF
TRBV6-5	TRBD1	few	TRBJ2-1	TGTGCCAGCAGTTACCGAGGGACAGGCAGCTCCTACAATGAGCAGTTCTTC	CASSYRGTGSSYNEQFF
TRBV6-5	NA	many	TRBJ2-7	TGTGCCAGCAGTTATTTACAGGGCTACGAGCAGTACTTC	CASSYLQGYEQYF
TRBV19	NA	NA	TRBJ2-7	TGTGCCAGTAGTATAGATCCGAGGGGGATCTACGAGCAGTACTTC	CASSIDPRGIYEQYF
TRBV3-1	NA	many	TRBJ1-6	TGTGCCAGCAGCCAAGGAGGATTTAATTCACCCCTCCACTTT	CASSQGGFNSPLHF
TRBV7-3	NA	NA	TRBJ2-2	TGTGCCAGCAGCTTATTCCGCCAGCTCAACACCGGGGAGCTGTTTTTT	CASSLFRQLNTGELFF
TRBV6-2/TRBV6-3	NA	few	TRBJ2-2	TGTGCCACCAGGGATACAGCGAACACCGGGGAGCTGTTTTTT	CATRDTANTGELFF
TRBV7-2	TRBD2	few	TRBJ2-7	TGTGCCACCCAAGGACTAGCGGGAGTCTACGAGCAGTACTTC	CATQGLAGVYEQYF
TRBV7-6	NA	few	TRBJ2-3	TGTGCCAGCAGCTTGAAGGATTCCGCGAAGGGCACAGATACGCAGTATTTT	CASSLKDSAKGTDTQYF
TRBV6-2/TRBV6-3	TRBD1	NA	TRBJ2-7	TGTGCCAGCAGGACCCTGAACAGGGGGCTTATCGACGAGCAGTACTTC	CASRTLNRGLIDEQYF
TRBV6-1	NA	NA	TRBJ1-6	TGTGCCAGCAGTCGGGAGAGGAATTCACCCCTCCACTTT	CASSRERNSPLHF
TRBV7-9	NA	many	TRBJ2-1	TGTGCCAGCAGCCTAGGGAGCAATGAGCAGTTCTTC	CASSLGSNEQFF
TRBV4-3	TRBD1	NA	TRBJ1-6	TGCGCCAGCAGCCGATCCAGGACAGGGGGATTGGATTCACCCCTCCACTTT	CASSRSRTGGLDSPLHF
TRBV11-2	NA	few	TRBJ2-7	TGTGCCAGCAGCCCTGAGGGCGGGATGGCCTACGAGCAGTACTTC	CASSPEGGMAYEQYF
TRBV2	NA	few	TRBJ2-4	TGTGCCAGCAGTGAAGGCGGGGGCGTTCAGTACTTC	CASSEGGGVQYF
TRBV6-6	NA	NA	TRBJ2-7	TGTGCCAGCGGGGGGCTCTCCTACGAGCAGTACTTC	CASGGLSYEQYF
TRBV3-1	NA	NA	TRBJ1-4	TGTGCCAGCAGCCCCAGCTGGAGGGCAACTAATGAAAAACTGTTTTTT	CASSPSWRATNEKLFF
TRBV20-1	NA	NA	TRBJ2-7	TGCAGTGCTAGGCCGGCCCAGAGGGAGCAGTACTTC	CSARPAQREQYF
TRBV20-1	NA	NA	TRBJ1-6	TGCAGTGCTCCGTTGGGACGGGGGTATCGTAATTCACCCCTCCACTTT	CSAPLGRGYRNSPLHF
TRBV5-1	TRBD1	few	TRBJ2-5	TGCGCCAGCAGCGACGACAGGGAGAAGACCCAGTACTTC	CASSDDREKTQYF
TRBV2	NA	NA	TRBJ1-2	TGTGCCAGCAGCAAGGACACTTATACGGATGGCTACACCTTC	CASSKDTYTDGYTF
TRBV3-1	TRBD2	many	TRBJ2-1	TGTGCCAGCAGCCTTAGGACTAGCGGGGGGAGCAATGAGCAGTTCTTC	CASSLRTSGGSNEQFF
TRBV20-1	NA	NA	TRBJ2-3	TGCAGTGCTCCCATGGCGGGTCGCTCGGATACGCAGTATTTT	CSAPMAGRSDTQYF
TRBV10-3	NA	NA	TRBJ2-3	TGTGCCTCCCAGGACTCGAGCACAGATACGCAGTATTTT	CASQDSSTDTQYF
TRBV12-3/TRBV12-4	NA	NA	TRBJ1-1	TGTGCCAGCAGTTTAGGGACAGATAACACTGAAGCTTTCTTT	CASSLGTDNTEAFF
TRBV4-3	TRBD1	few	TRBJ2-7	TGCGCCAGCAGCCTCCGGACAGGGTGGTACGAGCAGTACTTC	CASSLRTGWYEQYF
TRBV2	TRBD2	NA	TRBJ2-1	TGTGCCAGCAGTGAAGAGCGGGAGCATGAGCAGTTCTTC	CASSEEREHEQFF
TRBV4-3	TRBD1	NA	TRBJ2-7	TGCGCCAGCAGCCAAGGACAGGGTTTCGACGAGCAGTACTTC	CASSQGQGFDEQYF
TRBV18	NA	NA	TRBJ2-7	TGTGCCAGCTCACGCCCCGACAGGGGAGGGTACGAGCAGTACTTC	CASSRPDRGGYEQYF
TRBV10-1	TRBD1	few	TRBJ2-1	TGCGCCAGCAGTTGGGGACAGGGTGTCAATGAGCAGTTCTTC	CASSWGQGVNEQFF
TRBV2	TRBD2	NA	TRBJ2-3	TGTGCCAGCAGTGTAGGGACTAGCGCCCTTACGCAGTATTTT	CASSVGTSALTQYF
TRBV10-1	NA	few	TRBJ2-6	TGCGCCAGCAGTGAGTCGAAGTACGGGTCTGGGGCCAACGTCCTGACTTTC	CASSESKYGSGANVLTF
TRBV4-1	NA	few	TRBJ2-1	TGCGCCAGCAGCCAGGTGGGACGTAGTCCTGAGCAGTTCTTC	CASSQVGRSPEQFF
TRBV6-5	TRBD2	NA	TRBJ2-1	TGTGCCAGCAGTTGGACTAGCGGGGAATTTGAGCAGTTCTTC	CASSWTSGEFEQFF
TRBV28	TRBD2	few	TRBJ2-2	TGTGCCAGCAGTTTATTAACTAGCGGGGCCTCGAACACCGGGGAGCTGTTTTTT	CASSLLTSGASNTGELFF
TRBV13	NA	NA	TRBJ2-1	TGTGCCAGCAGCTCACCGACTGGGTCGGATGAGCAGTTCTTC	CASSSPTGSDEQFF
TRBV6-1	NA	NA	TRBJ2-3	TGTGCCAGCAGCGCCACCTACTATAGCACAGATACGCAGTATTTT	CASSATYYSTDTQYF
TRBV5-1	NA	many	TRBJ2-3	TGCGCCAGCAGACCCTCACCGCGGGGTGGACAGGATACGCAGTATTTT	CASRPSPRGGQDTQYF
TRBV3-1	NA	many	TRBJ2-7	TGTGCCAGCAGCCCCCACGGGTACTACGAGCAGTACTTC	CASSPHGYYEQYF
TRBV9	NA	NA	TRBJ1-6	TGTGCCAGCGGGTTTGGCTCCTATAATTCACCCCTCCACTTT	CASGFGSYNSPLHF